The clone carrying this TCR beta chain was recorded many times. Its antigen is not identified. This record belongs to a study of CD8 T cells in ankylosing spondylitis. Study-wide results and limits: Several highly homologous variants made up a TCR beta motif, and this motif appeared characteristic of ankylosing spondylitis blood.

TCRdb reprocessed the 5' RACE reads via MiXCR and lists one record per CDR3 protein. The sample records a few hundred thousand distinct CDR3 sequences, approximately 20% being singletons. This clonotype originated in a male donor with ankylosing spondylitis. The sequencing sample was made of blood, either unsorted or a sorted T cell fraction (not recorded which).

DNA for the CDR3: TGCAGTGCTGCACCGGGACAGGGTGAACAGCCCCAGCATTTT. This translates into CSAAPGQGEQPQHF. This chain joins TRBV20-1 and TRBJ1-5; 9 bases align to TRBD1. The CDR3 runs to 14 residues. Germline V CDR1 and CDR2: DFQATT, SNEGSKA (reference sequence). V shed 5 bases and J 7 bases; nucleotides not matched to a gene: 9.